This record concerns one TCR beta chain sequence. The data were taken from a study of blood T cell repertoires in COVID-19. Study summary: Samples taken during acute and convalescent COVID-19 were collected in the United States, Italy and Spain. In each case, the material was cDNA or gDNA derived from T cells, B-cell-depleted T cells, or PBMCs.

Seattle's enrolled individuals joined amid active infection and were then monitored longitudinally. Germline loops: CDR1 SGHTA, CDR2 FQGNSA. The CDR3 length is 14 residues. V was trimmed by 5 bases and J by 3 bases, leaving 12 bases between them. In the source study's methods: Amplifying reference gene primers gave estimates of nucleated cell counts. TCRdb's copy holds only in-frame clones and misses some; the assay was immunoSEQ multiplex PCR. V and J calls and clone size are as listed in that table; D and trimming were resolved from the DNA. The repertoire holds some 400,000 clones, around 87% seen once, with 8.5% to 12% in the top ten.

The sample was peripheral blood. The rearrangement uses TRBV7-2 and TRBJ2-3, with D possibly matching TRBD2 (7 bases). This receptor was identified in a woman aged 25-40 years with COVID-19, enrolled during active disease. In DNA, the CDR3 is TGTGCCAGCAGCCAGGGGCGGGGGACAGATACGCAGTATTTT. This codes for CASSQGRGTDTQYF.